A single sample is the source of the 11 T cell receptor beta chains below, sequenced in a study of blood T cell repertoires in COVID-19. Clones were sequenced by immunoSEQ multiplex PCR, and TCRdb holds only the in-frame ones, with some missing. The table records under 300,000 clones, 81% of them present only once. Sequenced sample: peripheral blood. These TCRs come from a woman aged 55-70 years with active or convalescent COVID-19.

This clone has a single count. The V call is TRBV2, the J call TRBJ2-3; 14 nucleotides align to TRBD2. This CDR3 spans 19 amino acids. The germline V gene encodes CDR1 SNHLY and CDR2 FYNNEI. The junction had 12 bases not matched to a gene; V was cut back by 7 bases and J by 0 bases. The CDR3 loop reads CASTRFGLAGGTSTDTQYF. The DNA for the CDR3 is TGTGCCAGCACCAGATTCGGACTAGCGGGGGGTACTAGCACAGATACGCAGTATTTT. The full variable domain, completed using reference TRBV2 and TRBJ2-3, is EPEVTQTPSHQVTQMGQEVILRCVPISNHLYFYWYRQILGQKVEFLVSFYNNEISEKSEIFDDQFSVERPDGSNFTLKIRSTKLEDSAMYFCASTRFGLAGGTSTDTQYFGPGTRLTVL.

The gene calls are TRBV5-4 and TRBJ2-2; the match to TRBD2 covers 8 bases. The trim removed 4 bases at V and 0 bases at J, leaving 11 bases unmatched. CDR1 and CDR2 (germline): SGHNT, YYREEE (reference sequence). The CDR3 contains 18 residues. CDR3: CASSGKASGLSNTGELFF. For the CDR3, the DNA is TGTGCCAGCAGCGGGAAGGCTAGCGGGCTTTCGAACACCGGGGAGCTGTTTTTT.

The V gene is TRBV5-1, the J gene TRBJ1-1, with a tentative D call TRBD1 (6 bases). The CDR3 consists of 13 residues. CDR1 and CDR2 from the germline V gene are SGHRS and YFSETQ. V was cut by 4 bases and J by 3 bases, with 10 bases left in between. This chain's CDR3 is CASSGPGDTEAFF. In DNA form, the CDR3 reads TGCGCCAGCAGCGGGCCAGGGGACACTGAAGCTTTCTTT.

The CDR3: CATSVNSGTVINEQFF. CDR3 nucleotides: TGTGCCACCAGTGTTAACTCCGGGACAGTAATCAATGAGCAGTTCTTC. The V and J genes are TRBV24-1 and TRBJ2-1; TRBD1 aligns across 7 bases. This CDR3 region has 16 residues. V gave up 5 bases and J gave up 6 bases; unmatched junction bases: 12. Germline CDR1 KGHDR, CDR2 SFDVKD.

The CDR3 nucleotides are TGTGCCAGCAGCTTGACAGGGTCCTATAATTCACCCCTCCACTTT. Amino acids: CASSLTGSYNSPLHF. The chain uses TRBV11-1 and TRBJ1-6; 7 bases align to TRBD1. Germline assignment: CDR1 SGHAT and CDR2 FQDESV (reference sequence). J lost 1 base, V lost 3 bases, and 0 bases had no gene match. The CDR3 is made up of 15 amino acids.

The chain couples TRBV6-5 to TRBJ1-2; D may be TRBD1 (6 bases). CDR3 length: 14 amino acids. V was clipped by 5 bases and J by 10 bases, with 20 bases between them. The germline gives CDR1 MNHEY, CDR2 SVGAGI. CDR3 bases: TGTGCCAGCAGTCCCCGTCAGGGGCCCATTGTCTACACCTTC. Translated: CASSPRQGPIVYTF.

J is TRBJ2-6 and V is TRBV19, with D maybe TRBD1 (6 bases). The CDR3 is 15 amino acids. Trimming took off 8 bases at V and 0 bases at J, with 11 bases between the two ends. Germline values: CDR1 LNHDA, CDR2 SQIVND (reference sequence). The CDR3 DNA reads TGTGCCAGTTTAGGGGGTAACTCTGGGGCCAACGTCCTGACTTTC. This encodes CASLGGNSGANVLTF. Full variable domain (rest looked up from reference TRBV19 and TRBJ2-6): DGGITQSPKYLFRKEGQNVTLSCEQNLNHDAMYWYRQDPGQGLRLIYYSQIVNDFQKGDIAEGYSVSREKKESFPLTVTSAQKNPTAFYLCASLGGNSGANVLTFGAGSRLTVL.

This sequence joins TRBV2 and TRBJ1-5, with D perhaps matching TRBD1 (5 bases). Germline CDR1 SNHLY, CDR2 FYNNEI. Trimming left V 8 bases short and J 1 base short, with 18 bases between. The CDR3 sequence is 16 residues long. CDR3 coding DNA: TGTGCCAGCGCAGAAATACGCAGGGTCAGCAATCAGCCCCAGCATTTT. Translated, it gives CASAEIRRVSNQPQHF.

The chain uses TRBV19 and TRBJ2-3, with TRBD1 as a possible D gene (6 bases). The CDR3 totals 17 residues. Trimming cost V 5 bases and J 3 bases, with 21 bases left between them. Germline CDR1 reads LNHDA; CDR2 reads SQIVND (reference sequence). The CDR3 spells CASSPQGTTPHTDTQYF. For the CDR3, the DNA is TGTGCCAGTAGTCCACAGGGAACCACGCCTCATACAGATACGCAGTATTTT.

The genes are TRBV6-5 and TRBJ2-2; 11 bases are shared with TRBD2. The CDR3 contains 15 residues. Trimming cost V 2 bases and J 6 bases; bases outside gene matches: 2. The germline V gene has CDR1 MNHEY and CDR2 SVGAGI. The CDR3 DNA sequence: TGTGCCAGCAGTTACGGTAGCGGGGGGGCCGGGGAGCTGTTTTTT. Protein product: CASSYGSGGAGELFF.

This chain links TRBV7-9 with TRBJ2-7; 8 positions agree with TRBD1. The CDR3 is made up of 15 amino acids. The germline V gene has CDR1 SEHNR and CDR2 FQNEAQ (reference sequence). V was pared by 0 bases and J by 4 bases, with 5 bases of the junction left unmatched. CDR3 sequence (DNA): TGTGCCAGCAGCTTAGCCTTGACAGGGGAATACGAGCAGTACTTC. Translating gives CASSLALTGEYEQYF.